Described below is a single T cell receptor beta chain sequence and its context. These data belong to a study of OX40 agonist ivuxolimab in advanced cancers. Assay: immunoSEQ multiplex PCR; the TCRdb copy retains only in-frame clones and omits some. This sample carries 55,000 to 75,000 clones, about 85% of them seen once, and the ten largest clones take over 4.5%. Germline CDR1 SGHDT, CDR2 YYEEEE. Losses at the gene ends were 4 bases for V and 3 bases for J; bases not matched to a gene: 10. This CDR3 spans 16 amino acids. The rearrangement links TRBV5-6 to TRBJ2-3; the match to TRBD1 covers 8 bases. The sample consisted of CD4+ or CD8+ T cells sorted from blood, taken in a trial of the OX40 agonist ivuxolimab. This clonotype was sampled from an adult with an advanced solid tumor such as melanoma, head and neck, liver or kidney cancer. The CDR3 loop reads CASSPLGQGATDTQYF. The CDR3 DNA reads TGTGCCAGCAGCCCCCTGGGTCAGGGGGCGACAGATACGCAGTATTTT.